This T cell receptor beta chain was sequenced in a study of regulatory T cells in long-lasting Graves disease. Study observations and caveats: The small sample size may have reduced accuracy.

The V and J ends lost 0 bases and 6 bases, in that order; junction bases with no gene match: 9. The germline V gene has CDR1 MNHEY and CDR2 SVGAGI. The CDR3 runs to 16 residues. The time point here: persistent/refractory GD, antithyroid drugs over 5 years with positive TRAb. Extracted PBMC RNA gave rise to the TCR library. Patients came through an endocrinology department, and that department was in Xi'an, China. Investigators prepared the TCR beta libraries by applying iRepertoire HTBI primers and Arm-PCR of CDR3 regions. TCRdb analysed the multiplex PCR reads with MiXCR anew, one entry per CDR3 protein. The sample has hundreds of thousands of distinct CDR3 sequences, 20% to 25% seen once. This clonotype showed up many times. The antigen is not known.

The sample was peripheral blood mononuclear cells (PBMCs), taken when the disease was refractory, from a patient treated with antithyroid drugs. The chain has TRBV6-5 and TRBJ2-7; 9 bases line up with TRBD2. This sequence originates from a female donor with Graves disease. The CDR3 spells CASSYSFGGRAAEQYF. The DNA of the CDR3 is TGTGCCAGCAGTTACTCTTTCGGCGGGAGGGCCGCCGAGCAGTACTTC.